This T cell receptor (beta chain) came from a study of control samples from healthy donors and cancer patients. The CDR3 has 14 residues. Trimming took 3 bases from V and 6 from J, leaving 14 bases between them. Germline-derived CDR1 and CDR2 are PRHDT and FYEKMQ (reference sequence). Data came from immunoSEQ multiplex PCR; TCRdb stores just in-frame clones and leaves some out. Of fewer than 95,000 clones detected, about 88% appear once; the ten largest clones hold about 1.3%. The origin of this receptor is a woman in her 50s in good health. Sequencing was done on a sample of blood. This chain joins TRBV13 and TRBJ1-1, with D possibly TRBD1 on 5 matching bases. The CDR3 coding sequence is TGTGCCAGCAGCTTGGAGGGGTCTGGAGCTGAAGCTTTCTTT. It specifies CASSLEGSGAEAFF.